The clone carrying this T cell receptor (beta chain) is a singleton in its sample. What it recognizes is unknown. With 60 Vbeta and 13 Jbeta primers, the PCR was carried out. TCRdb's table, derived via immunoSEQ multiplex PCR, lists solely in-frame clones and lacks some. The table includes over 85,000 clones, roughly 76% detected once. The sample is drawn from a study of cytomegalovirus exposure and HLA in healthy donors. Study-level results: A likely sequencing artifact accounted for one observed cluster of highly shared sequence variants.

Germline V CDR1 and CDR2: MGHRA, YSYEKL. The CDR3 extends over 15 amino acids. The sequence was obtained from a man aged 40-50 years in good health and CMV-seronegative. The chain joins TRBV4-1 to TRBJ2-5; 11 nucleotides line up with TRBD2. Near its end, the DNA agrees better with TRBJ2-7, so the J call may be wrong. Material: PBMCs. The DNA for the CDR3 is TGCGCCAGCAGCCAGGGGACTAGCGGTGTCTACGAGCAGTACTTC. It is translated as CASSQGTSGVYEQYF.